These 6 T cell receptor beta chains were sequenced from one sample in a study of blood T cell repertoires in COVID-19. The assay was immunoSEQ multiplex PCR, and TCRdb's table has in-frame clones only and misses some. The table has approximately 400,000 clones, over 65% seen once. Sequenced sample: peripheral blood. These receptors originate from a human donor with acute or convalescent COVID-19. The donor label of this sample is uncertain.

The chain uses TRBV7-8 and TRBJ2-2; D may be TRBD2 (7 bases). CDR1 SGHVS and CDR2 FQNEAQ come from the germline V gene. This CDR3 has 16 amino acids. V dropped 1 base and J dropped 4 bases, with 13 bases sitting between them. The CDR3 is CASSLVFGGRTGELFF. The CDR3 DNA follows: TGTGCCAGCAGCTTAGTTTTCGGGGGGCGCACCGGGGAGCTGTTTTTT. Full variable domain (missing parts from reference TRBV7-8 and TRBJ2-2): GAGVSQSPRYKVAKRGQDVALRCDPISGHVSLFWYQQALGQGPEFLTYFQNEAQLDKSGLPSDRFFAERPEGSVSTLKIQRTQQEDSAVYLCASSLVFGGRTGELFFGEGSRLTVL.

The chain is built from TRBV20-1 and TRBJ1-2; D unresolved. Germline assignment: CDR1 DFQATT and CDR2 SNEGSKA (reference sequence). CDR3 length: 13 amino acids. Trimming stripped 3 bases from V and 1 base from J, with 9 bases between. CDR3 bases: TGCAGTGCTAGTACACCCAATAACTATGGCTACACCTTC. This encodes CSASTPNNYGYTF.

This chain joins TRBV5-8 and TRBJ1-6; 8 nucleotides line up with TRBD1. This CDR3 comprises 16 residues. CDR1 and CDR2 from the germline V gene are SGHTS and YDEGEE. Trimming took 2 bases from V and 4 from J; bases not matched to a gene: 5. CDR3 residues: CASSFGQGPYNSPLHF. For the CDR3, the DNA is TGTGCCAGCAGCTTCGGACAGGGTCCATATAATTCACCCCTCCACTTT.

This clone was detected only once. The chain has TRBV6-1 and TRBJ1-4; 7 nucleotides line up with TRBD1. After removal of 3 bases from V and 7 bases from J, the junction contained 8 bases not matched to a gene. This CDR3 has 15 amino acids. From germline, CDR1 is MNHNS and CDR2 SASEGT. In DNA, the CDR3 is TGTGCCAGCAGTGACGGCGGGCAGGGGGGTGAAAAACTGTTTTTT. Translated, it gives CASSDGGQGGEKLFF.

The chain carries TRBV19 and TRBJ1-5; the D is unclear. V was shortened by 0 bases and J by 4 bases, with 10 bases between the two germline ends. CDR3 length: 15 amino acids. Looked up from germline, CDR1 is LNHDA and CDR2 is SQIVND (reference sequence). CDR3 region: CASSIDPAGNQPQHF. Here the CDR3 DNA reads TGTGCCAGTAGTATAGATCCGGCAGGAAATCAGCCCCAGCATTTT.

V and J are TRBV19 and TRBJ1-2, with D perhaps matching TRBD1 (6 bases). Trimming removed 4 bases at V and 2 bases at J, with 14 bases between. Germline V gene sequence: CDR1 LNHDA, CDR2 SQIVND (reference sequence). The CDR3 consists of 15 residues. CDR3 sequence (DNA): TGTGCCAGTAGTACTTCTAACCAGGGGAACTATGGCTACACCTTC. Residues: CASSTSNQGNYGYTF.